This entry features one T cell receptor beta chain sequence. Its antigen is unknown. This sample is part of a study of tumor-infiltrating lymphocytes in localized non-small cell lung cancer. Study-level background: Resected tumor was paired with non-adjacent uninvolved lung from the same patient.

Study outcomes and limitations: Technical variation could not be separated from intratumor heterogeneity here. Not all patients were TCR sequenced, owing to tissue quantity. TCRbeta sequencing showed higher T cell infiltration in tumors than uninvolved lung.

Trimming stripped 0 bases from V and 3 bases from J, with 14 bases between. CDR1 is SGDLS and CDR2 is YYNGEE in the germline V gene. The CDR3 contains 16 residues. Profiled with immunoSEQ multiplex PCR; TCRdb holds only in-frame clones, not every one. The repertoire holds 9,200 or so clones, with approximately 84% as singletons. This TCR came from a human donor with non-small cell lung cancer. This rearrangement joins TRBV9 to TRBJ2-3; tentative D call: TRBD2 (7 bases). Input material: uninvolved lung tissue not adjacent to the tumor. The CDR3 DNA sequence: TGTGCCAGCAGCGTAGGCCCAGCGGGGACAACAGATACGCAGTATTTT. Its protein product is CASSVGPAGTTDTQYF.